This passage covers 3 T cell receptor beta chains from one sample sequenced in a study of tumor-infiltrating T cells and Merkel cell polyomavirus. Study as a whole: The T cells studied were CD8+ and recognized the Merkel cell polyomavirus KLL epitope.

All patients' tumors stained robustly positive for Merkel cell polyomavirus Large T antigen by immunohistochemistry. Using immunoSEQ multiplex PCR, the repertoire was profiled, and TCRdb retains in-frame clones only, with some absent. The sample includes about 25,000 clones, around 90% of them seen just once. The sample taken for sequencing was lymph node tissue. The origin of the receptors is a man aged 50-59 years with Merkel cell carcinoma.

The V call is TRBV7-2, the J call TRBJ1-6; TRBD1 aligns across 8 bases. Germline CDR1 and CDR2: SGHTA and FQGNSA. Trimming took 5 bases from V and 9 from J; bases not matched to a gene: 6. The CDR3 runs 14 residues. The CDR3 spells CASSHGQGTSPLHF. The CDR3 nucleotides are TGTGCCAGCAGCCACGGACAGGGAACTTCACCCCTCCACTTT.

This clone turned up a few times. This sequence joins TRBV6-5 and TRBJ2-7; the D gene is possibly TRBD2 (5 bases). Germline V gene data show CDR1 as MNHEY and CDR2 as SVGAGI. The CDR3 is 14 residues long. Between the trimmed V and J ends, which lost 4 bases and 4 bases, there was a span of 14 bases. In DNA form, the CDR3 reads TGTGCCAGCAGTTCTAGCCCGCTGAGGTACGAGCAGTACTTC. Protein: CASSSSPLRYEQYF.

The CDR3 reads CASTPAGSTDTQYF. The CDR3 DNA sequence: TGTGCCAGCACGCCGGCGGGGAGCACAGATACGCAGTATTTT. This rearrangement joins TRBV6-5 to TRBJ2-3, with D perhaps TRBD2 (6 bases). Germline V gene lookup returns CDR1 MNHEY and CDR2 SVGAGI. The CDR3 is 14 residues long. V lost 7 bases to trimming and J lost 0 bases, with 11 bases between them.